This T cell receptor (beta chain) was retrieved from a study of cytomegalovirus exposure and HLA in healthy donors. Study-wide results and caveats: On later analysis, the bulk of CMV-associated TCR beta chains appeared to be HLA-restricted. In all likelihood, a cluster of highly shared sequence variants was a sequencing artifact. Earlier findings revealed that most TCR beta V segments proved productive either about 90% or about 30% of the time.

The germline V and J ends were trimmed by 2 bases and 6 bases, with 11 bases remaining between them. CDR1 SGHVS and CDR2 FNYEAQ come from the germline V gene. The CDR3 has 14 residues. About this clone: Its target is not known.

PCR primers comprised 60 Vbeta and 13 Jbeta primers. Produced via immunoSEQ multiplex PCR; TCRdb's table is partial and in-frame only. The table records some 150,000 clones, 77% of them present only once. The chain uses TRBV7-6 and TRBJ2-1; D possibly corresponds to TRBD2 (5 bases). The specimen was PBMCs. The TCR originated in a female donor in good health and CMV-seronegative. The CDR3 spells CASSLRLAGNEQFF. The CDR3 DNA sequence: TGTGCCAGCAGCTTACGTCTAGCTGGCAATGAGCAGTTCTTC.